This TCR beta chain was obtained from a study of T cell repertoires in cytomegalovirus infection. Whole-study context: CMV infection together with matching HLA type was indicated by public TCR beta signatures.

For this clonotype: Antigen unknown.

TCRdb recomputed calls from the reads with MiXCR, one row per CDR3 protein. The sample includes hundreds of thousands of distinct CDR3 sequences, approximately 32% of them seen just once. Study-wide points: The ex vivo response showed dominance by HLA-C-restricted CMV-specific TCR beta clonotypes. Public TCR beta family frequency separated CMV-and-HLA carriers, including in an independent cohort.

Unmatched junction bases numbered 6, after V lost 3 bases and J lost 2 bases. The V gene's germline CDR1 is MNHEY and CDR2 SMNVEV (reference sequence). The CDR3 length is 15 residues. The sequenced material came from PBMCs. The V gene is TRBV27, the J gene TRBJ2-5; 7 nucleotides align to TRBD2. This receptor was obtained from a human donor in good health (CMV status not recorded). Some clones in this sample may be carry-over from other donors' samples. This CDR3 is CASSFGSGVQETQYF. The CDR3 nucleotides are TGTGCCAGCAGTTTTGGGAGCGGGGTACAAGAGACCCAGTACTTC.